This T cell receptor beta chain was identified in a study of patients and donors after allogeneic stem cell transplantation. TCRdb reprocessed the RT-PCR reads with MiXCR, giving one entry per CDR3 protein. The top ten hold about 6% of the sample, which has 800,000 to 1,000,000 distinct CDR3 sequences, under 20% seen once. The trim removed 5 bases at V and 4 bases at J, leaving 9 bases unmatched. The CDR3 extends over 16 amino acids. This clonotype was obtained from a human donor who was either an allogeneic HSCT recipient or a stem cell or donor lymphocyte infusion donor (not recorded which). It is not recorded whose cells these are; they may come from a transplant donor. The sequencing sample was made of blood, either unsorted or a sorted T cell fraction (not recorded which). The V gene is TRBV12-3 or TRBV12-4, the J gene TRBJ2-3; 10 bases align to TRBD1. The CDR3 here is CASSPRQGALSDTQYF. CDR3 in DNA: TGTGCCAGCAGTCCGAGACAGGGGGCATTGTCAGATACGCAGTATTTT.